This T cell receptor (beta chain) is from a study of blood T cell repertoires in COVID-19. Study-wide context: Acute and convalescent COVID-19 samples came from the United States, Italy and Spain. T cells, B-cell-depleted T cells, or PBMCs supplied cDNA or gDNA.

Libraries were prepared by immunoSEQ multiplex PCR; TCRdb keeps only in-frame clonotypes and omits some of them. The sample comprises 65,000 to 90,000 clones, roughly nine tenths of which are singletons, and about 9.1% rests with the top ten. The J segment lost 6 bases and the V segment lost 5 bases, leaving 8 bases of the junction unmatched. The CDR3 is 16 amino acids. Germline V CDR1 and CDR2: SGHTA, FQGTGA. Sequencing was performed on peripheral blood. This sequence was found in a man aged 50-59 years with acute or convalescent COVID-19. J is TRBJ2-5 and V is TRBV7-3; the match to TRBD2 covers 14 bases. The CDR3, as DNA: TGTGCCAGCAGCCCGCAGACTAGCGGGGGGGCCCAGACCCAGTACTTC. Its translation: CASSPQTSGGAQTQYF.